This T cell receptor (beta chain) emerged from a study of blood T cell repertoires in COVID-19. Methods used by the authors: From reference gene primer amplification, estimates of nucleated cell counts were derived. Libraries were prepared by immunoSEQ multiplex PCR; TCRdb keeps only in-frame clonotypes and omits some of them. V and J calls and clone size follow that table, whereas D and trimming were derived from the DNA. The data hold 250,000 to 350,000 clones, with roughly nine tenths observed a single time. J gave up 3 bases and V 4 bases, and 9 bases lay outside the gene matches. Germline lookup yields CDR1 MDHEN and CDR2 SYDVKM. The CDR3 totals 16 residues. This clone was recorded many times.

The material sequenced was peripheral blood. V usage is TRBV28 and J usage is TRBJ1-1; 9 bases align to TRBD1. This receptor was identified in a woman aged 45-65 years who had recovered from COVID-19. This CDR3 reads CASSSWTGAPYTEAFF. The CDR3 nucleotides read TGTGCCAGCAGTTCCTGGACAGGGGCCCCGTACACTGAAGCTTTCTTT.